This T cell receptor (beta chain) is from a study of shared clonotypes between healthy human individuals. Study context: The study used three CD4 naive, three CD4 memory, two CD8 naive and one CD8 memory plate per donor. The study, taken as a whole, reports: Four donors had around 5% of their naive CD4 clonotypes in common. Researchers sampled only blood; tissue repertoires likely differ.

The table came from immunoSEQ multiplex PCR; TCRdb's copy has only in-frame clones and leaves some out. The sample shows about 2.4 million clones, roughly 93% of them seen only once. As concerns this clone: Its antigen is unknown.

This CDR3 spans 14 amino acids. V lost 6 bases and J lost 5; bases outside the gene matches: 10. Germline V CDR1 and CDR2: MNHNY, SVGAGI (reference sequence). The rearrangement joins TRBV6-6 to TRBJ2-7, with 7 bases aligning to TRBD1. The sample comprised naive CD4+ T cells from PBMCs. The subset is: CD45RA+ positively selected. This TCR was recovered from a young man in good health. Some clones in this sample may be carry-over from other donors' samples. CDR3 DNA sequence: TGTGCCAGCAGGAAACAGGGGCTTAGAGACGAGCAGTACTTC. It specifies CASRKQGLRDEQYF.